This T cell receptor beta chain was identified during a study of blood T cell repertoires in COVID-19. Study-level background: Acute-phase and convalescent COVID-19 samples originated in the United States, Italy and Spain. From T cells, B-cell-depleted T cells, or PBMCs came the material, which was cDNA or gDNA.

The J segment lost 6 bases and the V segment lost 7 bases, leaving 14 bases of the junction unmatched. The length of the CDR3 is 15 residues. Germline CDR1 MDHEN, CDR2 SYDVKM. Authors' processing steps: Using reference gene primer amplification, nucleated cell counts were estimated. The method was immunoSEQ multiplex PCR; TCRdb's version includes in-frame clones alone and lacks a portion of them. V, J and clone size reflect that table, while D and trimming were determined from the DNA. The repertoire holds tens of thousands of clones, with around four fifths as singletons. This sequence was found in a human donor in a cohort sampled during active COVID-19. The sample consisted of peripheral blood. V gene TRBV28 combines with J gene TRBJ2-7, with 8 positions matching TRBD1. CDR3 DNA sequence: TGTGCCAGCATCTTGGGTTCGAGACAGGGGCGCGAGCAGTACTTC. Protein: CASILGSRQGREQYF.